These 13 T cell receptor beta chains were all obtained from the same sample, sequenced in a study of spatial heterogeneity in lung cancer. TCRdb redid the calling of the 5' RACE reads with MiXCR, one entry per CDR3 protein. The data hold about 86,000 distinct CDR3 sequences, with over 9.5% observed a single time. Time point reported: sample taken at primary tumor resection. Frozen PBMC, nontumor lung or tumor provided whole RNA, which was sequenced unsorted. The source material was PBMCs, sampled at surgery. The receptors originated from a male donor with early-stage non-small cell lung cancer.

This clonotype was detected a few times. The chain is built from TRBV24-1 and TRBJ2-2; 11 nucleotides agree with TRBD2. The CDR3 is 18 residues long. V dropped 3 bases and J dropped 3; count of bases not matched to a gene: 8. Germline CDR1 reads KGHDR; CDR2 reads SFDVKD. CDR3 nucleotide sequence: TGTGCCACCAGTGATACCGGGACTAGCGGTTTGTACACCGGGGAGCTGTTTTTT. Translating gives CATSDTGTSGLYTGELFF.

This clonotype appeared a few times. The chain couples TRBV7-9 to TRBJ2-7; D tentatively fits TRBD1 or TRBD2 (6 bases each). Trimming took 5 bases from V and 0 from J, leaving 20 bases between them. CDR1 and CDR2 (germline): SEHNR, FQNEAQ (reference sequence). This CDR3 has 17 amino acids. This CDR3 reads CASSTPEGGQSSYEQYF. Here the CDR3 DNA reads TGTGCCAGCAGCACACCGGAGGGGGGACAAAGCTCCTACGAGCAGTACTTC.

V is TRBV7-8 and J is TRBJ1-5; 7 bases align to TRBD1. CDR3 length: 16 amino acids. Germline V gene data show CDR1 as SGHVS and CDR2 as FQNEAQ. With 5 bases clipped from V and 6 bases from J, the junction kept 13 bases outside the gene matches. The CDR3 nucleotides read TGTGCCAGCAGCCTCATTGACAGGGCCGGCATTCAGCCCCAGCATTTT. This encodes CASSLIDRAGIQPQHF.

This clonotype was seen repeatedly, ten times or more. The gene calls are TRBV5-6 and TRBJ2-7, with D perhaps matching TRBD2 (5 bases). With 5 bases removed from V and 3 bases from J, the gap between germline ends came to 15 bases. CDR1 and CDR2 from the germline V gene are SGHDT and YYEEEE. This CDR3 has 14 residues. CDR3 coding DNA: TGTGCCAGCAGTCCACGACTATCCGGCTACGAGCAGTACTTC. Translation gives CASSPRLSGYEQYF.

This clonotype was seen a few times. The rearrangement uses TRBV24-1 and TRBJ2-1; a weak D match, TRBD2 (6 bases). Per the germline V gene, CDR1 is KGHDR and CDR2 is SFDVKD. With 9 bases removed from V and 8 bases from J, the gap between germline ends came to 13 bases. This CDR3 is 12 amino acids long. The CDR3 sequence is CATGGTRDEQFF. In nucleotides, the CDR3 is TGTGCCACCGGGGGGACTCGCGATGAGCAGTTCTTC.

The chain has TRBV20-1 and TRBJ1-1, with a weak D call TRBD1 (5 bases). Germline V gene data show CDR1 as DFQATT and CDR2 as SNEGSKA (reference sequence). This CDR3 spans 13 amino acids. The V gene lost 3 bases and the J gene lost 5 bases, with 13 bases spanning the gap. The CDR3: CSASRGPRTEAFF. The CDR3 DNA reads TGCAGTGCTAGTCGGGGCCCAAGGACTGAAGCTTTCTTT.

The chain employs TRBV6-6 and TRBJ2-3; D not resolved. V lost 2 bases to trimming and J lost 5 bases, with 8 bases between them. The germline gives CDR1 MNHNY, CDR2 SVGAGI (reference sequence). The CDR3 extends over 13 amino acids. In DNA, the CDR3 is TGTGCCAGCAGTTACCTCAGTGGAGATACGCAGTATTTT. Amino acid sequence: CASSYLSGDTQYF.

V gene TRBV27 combines with J gene TRBJ2-1, with a tentative D call TRBD2 (5 bases). CDR1 and CDR2 from the germline V gene are MNHEY and SMNVEV (reference sequence). V lost 7 bases and J 1 base, leaving 5 bases between the germline ends. CDR3 length: 12 amino acids. The CDR3: CASTGSYNEQFF. CDR3 DNA sequence: TGTGCCAGCACGGGGTCCTACAATGAGCAGTTCTTC.

V usage is TRBV29-1 and J usage is TRBJ2-1, with 7 bases fitting TRBD2. The CDR3 covers 13 residues. Per germline, CDR1 SQVTM and CDR2 ANQGSEA. V was pared by 4 bases and J by 5 bases, with 5 bases of the junction left unmatched. The CDR3 spells CSVVRGLNNEQFF. CDR3 nucleotide sequence: TGCAGCGTTGTGAGGGGACTAAACAATGAGCAGTTCTTC.

Only a few counts were recorded for this clonotype. The V call is TRBV19, the J call TRBJ1-1; D is uncertain. CDR3 length equals 15 residues. Germline V gene sequence: CDR1 LNHDA, CDR2 SQIVND (reference sequence). The ends were cut back, 0 bases at V and 0 bases at J, with 8 bases in the middle. In DNA form, the CDR3 reads TGTGCCAGTAGTATAGATCCAGGACTGAACACTGAAGCTTTCTTT. It translates to CASSIDPGLNTEAFF.

This clonotype was seen a handful of times. The chain carries TRBV2 and TRBJ2-3; 7 nucleotides align to TRBD2. The germline V gene encodes CDR1 SNHLY and CDR2 FYNNEI. V shed 4 bases and J 2 bases; nucleotides not matched to a gene: 3. This CDR3 contains 14 residues. CDR3 coding DNA: TGTGCCAGCAGTGCGGGACTATCCACAGATACGCAGTATTTT. Translating gives CASSAGLSTDTQYF.

This clonotype was counted ten times or more. The V gene is TRBV19, the J gene TRBJ1-2; no clear D gene. This CDR3 has 11 residues. V gave up 2 bases and J gave up 7 bases, with 5 bases separating them. The V gene's germline CDR1 is LNHDA and CDR2 SQIVND (reference sequence). CDR3 DNA: TGTGCCAGTAGTATATCGTCTGGCTACACCTTC. This sequence encodes CASSISSGYTF.

This clonotype came up a few times. The chain joins TRBV7-3 to TRBJ2-3, with D tentatively TRBD2 (6 bases). Trimming removed 2 bases at V and 3 bases at J, with 12 bases between. Germline CDR1 SGHTA, CDR2 FQGTGA. This CDR3 spans 15 amino acids. The CDR3 nucleotides read TGTGCCAGCAGCTTACAAGCGGGTGATACAGATACGCAGTATTTT. Translated, it gives CASSLQAGDTDTQYF.